Reported below is one TCR beta chain. This sample was taken from a study of T cell changes during pregnancy in multiple sclerosis. Some clones are missing from TCRdb's copy, which holds only in-frame ones; the method was immunoSEQ multiplex PCR. The sample gives tens of thousands of clones, 93% of which show up once; over 2.5% is in the top ten. V gave up 7 bases and J gave up 3 bases; unmatched junction bases: 6. Germline V gives CDR1 LNHDA, CDR2 SQIVND (reference sequence). The CDR3 is made up of 15 amino acids. Here the sequenced sample was CD8+ T cells from peripheral blood mononuclear cells, taken in the third trimester of pregnancy. V and J are TRBV19 and TRBJ2-2; TRBD2 matches 9 bases. This sequence originates from a female donor with multiple sclerosis, enrolled in a pregnancy study. The CDR3 reads CASTAGGLYTGELFF. The CDR3 coding sequence is TGTGCCAGTACAGCGGGAGGACTTTACACCGGGGAGCTGTTTTTT.